The sample holds many counts of the clone carrying this TCR beta chain. Its target is unknown. This entry is derived from a study of T cells in Graves' hyperthyroidism and ophthalmopathy. Study results and caveats: With a median lead of approximately six months before onset, the model predicted ophthalmopathy. Using 13 V-J features, a model discriminated ophthalmopathy from stable hyperthyroidism.

It was RNA transcripts that yielded the amplified TCR beta CDR3 regions. First-round RT-PCR with HTBI primers amplified the TCR CDR3 region. TCRdb re-analysed the multiplex PCR reads in MiXCR, keeping a single row per CDR3 protein. The data hold 610,000 or so distinct CDR3 sequences, with about 43% observed a single time. V was trimmed by 0 bases and J by 4 bases, leaving 12 bases between them. Per the germline V gene, CDR1 is SQVTM and CDR2 is ANQGSEA. This CDR3 comprises 14 residues. The sample consisted of peripheral blood or thyroid tissue (not recorded which). This sequence originates from a young woman with Graves' hyperthyroidism. The rearrangement joins TRBV29-1 to TRBJ1-2; D possibly corresponds to TRBD1 (5 bases). The CDR3 here is CSVEDRGTLYGYTF. For the CDR3, the DNA is TGCAGCGTTGAAGATAGGGGAACCCTCTATGGCTACACCTTC.